Presented here are 7 T cell receptor beta chains from one specimen sequenced in a study of beta chain features in type 1 diabetes. Sequenced material consisted of expressed TCRB transcripts (all of the isolated RNA was reverse transcribed). The protocol was immunoSEQ multiplex PCR, while the TCRdb copy is restricted to in-frame clones and leaves out a portion. The sample lists hundreds of thousands of clones, 13% to 15% seen once, with roughly 6.7% in the top ten. Sequenced material: central memory CD4+ T cells from blood. The receptor set was obtained from a man in his thirties or forties in good health.

The chain employs TRBV20-1 and TRBJ2-1; no clear D gene. Germline V gene lookup returns CDR1 DFQATT and CDR2 SNEGSKA (reference sequence). Deletions cut 6 bases from V and 5 bases from J, with 8 bases between. The CDR3 is 11 residues long. CDR3 bases: TGCAGTGCCCTGTACCACAATGAGCAGTTCTTC. Translated, it gives CSALYHNEQFF.

This clone was observed a handful of times. The V and J genes are TRBV30 and TRBJ1-6, with 11 bases lining up with TRBD1. Germline V gives CDR1 GTSNPN, CDR2 SVGIG (reference sequence). V shed 5 bases, J shed 0 bases, and the junction held 3 bases outside the gene matches. This CDR3 comprises 16 residues. This chain's CDR3 is CAWGQGASSYNSPLHF. The CDR3 DNA is TGTGCCTGGGGACAGGGGGCGAGCTCCTATAATTCACCCCTCCACTTT.

This clone was recorded at least ten times. Other DNA sequences in the sample encode the same CDR3. The chain has TRBV18 and TRBJ2-3, with D perhaps matching TRBD1 (6 bases). The CDR3 is 14 residues long. The germline V gene encodes CDR1 KGHSH and CDR2 LQKENI. V was cut by 3 bases and J by 1 base, with 8 bases left in between. This CDR3 reads CASSPRTGTDTQYF. Here the CDR3 DNA reads TGTGCCAGCTCACCGCGGACAGGCACAGATACGCAGTATTTT.

The rearrangement joins TRBV12-5 to TRBJ2-3, with 8 bases aligning to TRBD1. Germline V gene data show CDR1 as LGHNT and CDR2 as FRNRAP. Trimming cost V 6 bases and J 7 bases; bases outside gene matches: 3. There are 12 residues in the CDR3. CDR3: CASGGQGNTQYF. The CDR3 nucleotides are TGTGCTAGTGGAGGACAGGGCAATACGCAGTATTTT.

This clone came up many times. The chain links TRBV10-3 to TRBJ1-1, with D perhaps TRBD1 (5 bases). This CDR3 is 16 amino acids long. In germline, CDR1 is ENHRY, CDR2 SYGVKD. Trimming took off 3 bases at V and 7 bases at J, with 21 bases between the two ends. The CDR3 reads CAISDRNAGREGEAFF. CDR3 sequence (DNA): TGTGCCATCAGTGATCGAAACGCGGGGCGCGAGGGTGAAGCTTTCTTT.

The chain joins TRBV7-6 to TRBJ2-3; D is undetermined. The CDR3 has 17 residues. Germline lookup yields CDR1 SGHVS and CDR2 FNYEAQ. Trimming took 4 bases from V and 3 from J, leaving 20 bases between them. The CDR3 DNA sequence: TGTGCCAGCAGCTCGGACGGTAGCTCCCTAGAGACAGATACGCAGTATTTT. As protein: CASSSDGSSLETDTQYF.

This clone showed up just a few times. The rearrangement uses TRBV4-3 and TRBJ1-2; D is undetermined. From germline, CDR1 is LGHNA and CDR2 YSLEER. The CDR3 consists of 17 residues. The V end lost 0 bases, the J end lost 2 bases, and 16 bases lay between the germline ends. This chain's CDR3 is CASSQDRRVGYNYGYTF. DNA of the CDR3: TGCGCCAGCAGCCAAGATAGGCGGGTGGGCTACAACTATGGCTACACCTTC.